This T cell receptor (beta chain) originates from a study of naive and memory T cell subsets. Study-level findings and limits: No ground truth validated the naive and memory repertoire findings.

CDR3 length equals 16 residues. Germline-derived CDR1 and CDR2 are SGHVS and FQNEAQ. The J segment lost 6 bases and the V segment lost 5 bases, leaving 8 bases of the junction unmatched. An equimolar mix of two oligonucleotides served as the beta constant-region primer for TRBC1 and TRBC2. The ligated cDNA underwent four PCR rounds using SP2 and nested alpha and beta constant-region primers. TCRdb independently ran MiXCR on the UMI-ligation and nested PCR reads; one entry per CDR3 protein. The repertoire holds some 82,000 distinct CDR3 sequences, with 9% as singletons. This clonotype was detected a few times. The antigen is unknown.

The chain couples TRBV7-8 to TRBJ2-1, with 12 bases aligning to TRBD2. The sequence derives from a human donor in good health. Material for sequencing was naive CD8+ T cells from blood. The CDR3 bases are TGTGCCAGCAGCATAACGACTAGCGGGAGTTCCAATGAGCAGTTCTTC. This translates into CASSITTSGSSNEQFF.